A single sample is the source of the 18 T cell receptor beta chains below, sequenced in a study of blood T cell repertoires in COVID-19. Sequencing was performed with immunoSEQ multiplex PCR; in TCRdb, only in-frame clones are kept and a portion is missing. The sample records approximately 490,000 clones, 88% being singletons. Sequenced: PBMCs or T cells enriched from blood (not recorded which). These receptors originate from a woman aged 55-75 years who had recovered from COVID-19.

V and J are TRBV27 and TRBJ2-6, with a weak D call TRBD2 (5 bases). Between the trimmed V and J ends, which lost 1 base and 0 bases, there was a span of 13 bases. CDR3 length equals 18 residues. Germline CDR1 reads MNHEY; CDR2 reads SMNVEV (reference sequence). The CDR3 nucleotides read TGTGCCAGCAGTTTATATGACCCGGGAAGCTCTGGGGCCAACGTCCTGACTTTC. It codes for CASSLYDPGSSGANVLTF.

V is TRBV19 and J is TRBJ2-2; perhaps TRBD2 as D (6 bases). V was cut by 2 bases and J by 1 base, with 11 bases left in between. This CDR3 is built from 16 residues. Germline loops: CDR1 LNHDA, CDR2 SQIVND (reference sequence). The CDR3 region is CASSISGLRNTGELFF. The CDR3 DNA follows: TGTGCCAGTAGTATATCGGGACTGAGGAACACCGGGGAGCTGTTTTTT.

The rearrangement links TRBV5-1 to TRBJ1-1; 8 bases map to TRBD1. Germline trimming cut 0 bases from V and 1 base from J; bases unmatched to any gene: 5. Germline V CDR1 and CDR2: SGHRS, YFSETQ. This CDR3 spans 16 amino acids. The CDR3 loop reads CASSLGQGRENTEAFF. In DNA form, the CDR3 reads TGCGCCAGCAGCTTGGGACAGGGGCGGGAGAACACTGAAGCTTTCTTT.

The chain uses TRBV6-5 and TRBJ1-1; 10 bases line up with TRBD1. V trimming: 8 bases; J trimming: 6 bases; junction bases outside the gene matches: 6. The germline CDR1 and CDR2 sequences are MNHEY and SVGAGI. This CDR3 comprises 13 residues. The CDR3 loop reads CASGGTGDPEAFF. The CDR3 coding sequence is TGTGCCAGCGGGGGGACAGGGGATCCTGAAGCTTTCTTT.

The chain joins TRBV5-1 to TRBJ1-1; D is perhaps TRBD1 (5 bases). Trimming took off 0 bases at V and 8 bases at J, with 14 bases between the two ends. Germline V lookup: CDR1 SGHRS, CDR2 YFSETQ. The CDR3 has 14 amino acids. The CDR3 loop is CASSLEGAPSEAFF. The CDR3 DNA reads TGCGCCAGCAGCTTGGAAGGGGCGCCGTCCGAAGCTTTCTTT.

The rearrangement uses TRBV3-1 (or the pseudogene TRBV3-2) and TRBJ2-6; TRBD2 matches at 7 bases. Germline values: CDR1 LGHDT, CDR2 YNNKEL (reference sequence). There are 16 residues in the CDR3. V was clipped by 4 bases and J by 0 bases; unmatched bases: 3. CDR3 DNA: TGTGCCAGCAGCCCGGCGGGGGTCTCTGGGGCCAACGTCCTGACTTTC. This translates into CASSPAGVSGANVLTF.

The J gene is TRBJ1-5, the V gene TRBV5-6; a weak D match, TRBD1 (5 bases). CDR1 and CDR2 (germline): SGHDT, YYEEEE. The CDR3 covers 16 residues. V was trimmed by 6 bases and J by 0 bases, leaving 16 bases between them. Written as DNA, the CDR3 is TGTGCCAGCACCCACCGACAGCCATATAGCAATCAGCCCCAGCATTTT. It codes for CASTHRQPYSNQPQHF.

V and J are TRBV15 and TRBJ2-7; D is ambiguous. Germline V gives CDR1 LNHNV, CDR2 YYDKDF (reference sequence). CDR3 length: 13 amino acids. V lost 7 bases and J lost 5, with 15 bases in between. The CDR3 is CATTRDPLHEQYV. The CDR3 DNA follows: TGTGCCACCACCCGAGACCCCCTCCACGAGCAGTACGTC.

V and J are TRBV19 and TRBJ2-3, with D perhaps TRBD1 (6 bases). Germline V gene data show CDR1 as LNHDA and CDR2 as SQIVND (reference sequence). This CDR3 comprises 13 residues. V was clipped by 4 bases and J by 6 bases, with 11 bases between them. As DNA, the CDR3 is TGTGCCAGTAGTACGGGGACAATTGATACGCAGTATTTT. As protein: CASSTGTIDTQYF.

The chain joins TRBV6-1 to TRBJ1-5; D call uncertain. The V gene lost 3 bases and the J gene lost 0 bases, with 12 bases spanning the gap. CDR1 is MNHNS, CDR2 SASEGT, per germline. The CDR3 extends over 16 amino acids. DNA for the CDR3: TGTGCCAGCAGTGATACGACACCCTATAGCAATCAGCCCCAGCATTTT. This codes for CASSDTTPYSNQPQHF.

V is TRBV2 and J is TRBJ1-5; 11 positions match TRBD1. The CDR3 covers 18 residues. V shed 3 bases, J shed 3 bases, and the junction held 10 bases outside the gene matches. Looked up from germline, CDR1 is SNHLY and CDR2 is FYNNEI. The CDR3 sequence is CASSDHRGGQGANQPQHF. The CDR3 bases are TGTGCCAGCAGTGATCACCGCGGTGGACAGGGGGCCAATCAGCCCCAGCATTTT.

The chain combines TRBV10-3 with TRBJ2-1, with D maybe TRBD2 (6 bases). The V gene lost 0 bases and the J gene lost 6 bases, with 12 bases spanning the gap. This CDR3 contains 15 residues. Germline CDR1 and CDR2: ENHRY and SYGVKD. CDR3 sequence (DNA): TGTGCCATCAGTGAGTCGGGGGGTCTAGGCAATGAGCAGTTCTTC. This translates into CAISESGGLGNEQFF.

The chain joins TRBV7-2 to TRBJ2-3; TRBD2 matches 7 bases. Losses at the gene ends were 2 bases for V and 4 bases for J; bases not matched to a gene: 6. Germline assignment: CDR1 SGHTA and CDR2 FQGNSA. The CDR3 consists of 15 residues. CDR3 residues: CASSLTGGVADTQYF. CDR3 sequence (DNA): TGTGCCAGCAGCTTAACGGGGGGAGTTGCAGATACGCAGTATTTT. Full variable domain (missing parts from reference TRBV7-2 and TRBJ2-3): GAGVSQSPSNKVTEKGKDVELRCDPISGHTALYWYRQSLGQGLEFLIYFQGNSAPDKSGLPSDRFSAERTGGSVSTLTIQRTQQEDSAVYLCASSLTGGVADTQYFGPGTRLTVL.

The DNA for the CDR3 is TGTGCCAGCAGCTTAGCAAATCTAGCGGGGGGCCGGACAGATACGCAGTATTTT. Protein sequence: CASSLANLAGGRTDTQYF. The chain recombines TRBV7-2 with TRBJ2-3; 11 nucleotides match TRBD2. CDR3 length: 18 residues. The V segment lost 0 bases and the J segment 3 bases; nucleotides outside the gene matches: 8. Germline CDR1 is SGHTA and CDR2 is FQGNSA.

The table lists this clone with a count of one. As DNA, the CDR3 is TGTGCCAGCAGCCCTCCCACAGGGAAGAACACCGGGGAGCTGTTTTTT. As protein: CASSPPTGKNTGELFF. The chain joins TRBV27 to TRBJ2-2; tentatively, D is TRBD1 (6 bases). Germline CDR1 and CDR2: MNHEY and SMNVEV (reference sequence). Trimming took 6 bases from V and 1 from J, leaving 15 bases between them. The CDR3 spans 16 residues.

The rearrangement joins TRBV7-9 to TRBJ1-6; 10 bases map to TRBD1. Germline values: CDR1 SEHNR, CDR2 FQNEAQ (reference sequence). The CDR3 spans 17 residues. With 1 base clipped from V and 5 bases from J, the junction kept 5 bases outside the gene matches. CDR3 sequence (DNA): TGTGCCAGCAGCTTAGGGGGACAGGGGAGGAATAATTCACCCCTCCACTTT. Protein product: CASSLGGQGRNNSPLHF.

This chain links TRBV29-1 with TRBJ1-5; 8 bases are a match to TRBD1. This CDR3 is 15 amino acids long. CDR1 SQVTM and CDR2 ANQGSEA come from the germline V gene. After removal of 4 bases from V and 2 bases from J, the junction contained 7 bases not matched to a gene. In DNA form, the CDR3 reads TGCAGCGTTGCAAAGGGGGGACAGGGCAATCAGCCCCAGCATTTT. This translates into CSVAKGGQGNQPQHF.

The rearrangement joins TRBV27 to TRBJ2-3, with a possible D match to TRBD1 (6 bases). The CDR3 covers 15 residues. Germline CDR1 is MNHEY and CDR2 is SMNVEV (reference sequence). V lost 4 bases and J lost 4, with 15 bases in between. The CDR3 region has the DNA TGTGCCAGCAGTTCCGACCCCAGGGGATCAGATACGCAGTATTTT. This gives the protein CASSSDPRGSDTQYF.